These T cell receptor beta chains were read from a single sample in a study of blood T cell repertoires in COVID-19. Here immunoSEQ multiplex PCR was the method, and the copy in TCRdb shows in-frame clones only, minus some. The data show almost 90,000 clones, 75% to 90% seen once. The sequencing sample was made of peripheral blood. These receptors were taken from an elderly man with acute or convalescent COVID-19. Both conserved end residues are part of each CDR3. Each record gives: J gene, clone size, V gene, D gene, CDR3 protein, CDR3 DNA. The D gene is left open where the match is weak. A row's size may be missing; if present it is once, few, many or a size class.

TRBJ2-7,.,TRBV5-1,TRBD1,CASSLQGQGAYEQYF,TGCGCCAGCAGTTTGCAGGGACAGGGGGCCTACGAGCAGTACTTC
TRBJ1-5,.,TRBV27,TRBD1,CASKDGQDNQPQHF,TGTGCCAGCAAAGACGGACAGGACAATCAGCCCCAGCATTTT
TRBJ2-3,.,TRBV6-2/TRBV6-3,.,CASSYQAVDTQYF,TGTGCCAGCAGTTACCAAGCGGTAGATACGCAGTATTTT
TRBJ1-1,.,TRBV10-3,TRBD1,CAISGQGAVTEAFF,TGTGCCATCAGTGGGCAGGGGGCGGTCACTGAAGCTTTCTTT
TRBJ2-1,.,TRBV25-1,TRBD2,CASRTFSGSGTYNEQFF,TGTGCCAGCAGGACATTTAGCGGGAGTGGGACCTACAATGAGCAGTTCTTC
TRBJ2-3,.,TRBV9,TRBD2,CASSASGGPTDTQYF,TGTGCCAGCAGCGCGAGCGGGGGCCCCACAGATACGCAGTATTTT
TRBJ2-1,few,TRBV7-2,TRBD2,CASSNPGLRAGGNNEQFF,TGTGCCAGCAGCAACCCAGGACTCAGAGCGGGAGGAAACAATGAGCAGTTCTTC
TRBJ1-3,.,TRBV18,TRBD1,CASSPTGGDGNTIYF,TGTGCCAGCTCACCAACAGGGGGCGATGGAAACACCATATATTTT
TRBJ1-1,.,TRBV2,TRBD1,CASTDQGQGNTEAFF,TGTGCCAGCACAGACCAGGGACAGGGGAACACTGAAGCTTTCTTT
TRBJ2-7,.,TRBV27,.,CASSLYGSGYEQYF,TGTGCCAGCAGTTTATACGGTAGCGGCTACGAGCAGTACTTC
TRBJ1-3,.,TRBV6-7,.,CASSYFFRGLRGNTIYF,TGTGCCAGCAGTTACTTTTTCCGCGGGCTTCGGGGAAACACCATATATTTT
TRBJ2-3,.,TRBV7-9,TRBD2,CASSPLADTQYF,TGTGCCAGCAGCCCACTAGCGGATACGCAGTATTTT
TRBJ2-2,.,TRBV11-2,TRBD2,CASSRGANTGELFF,TGTGCCAGCAGCCGGGGGGCGAACACCGGGGAGCTGTTTTTT
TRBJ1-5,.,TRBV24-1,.,CATSDTKGGQPQHF,TGTGCCACCAGTGATACCAAGGGAGGTCAGCCCCAGCATTTT
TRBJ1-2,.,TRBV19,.,CASRYSSFSNYGYTF,TGTGCCAGTCGGTACAGCTCTTTTTCTAACTATGGCTACACCTTC
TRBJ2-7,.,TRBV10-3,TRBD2,CAISPGTTTSYEQYF,TGTGCCATCAGTCCCGGGACTACTACCTCCTACGAGCAGTACTTC
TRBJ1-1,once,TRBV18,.,CASSPVLGGDTEAFF,TGTGCCAGCTCACCAGTTCTAGGGGGGGACACTGAAGCTTTCTTT
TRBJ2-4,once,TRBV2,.,CASSGRVLAGLAKNIQYF,TGTGCCAGCAGTGGACGTGTTTTGGCGGGACTAGCCAAAAACATTCAGTACTTC
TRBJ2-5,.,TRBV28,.,CASSLEGFRQETQYF,TGTGCCAGCAGTTTGGAGGGTTTCCGCCAAGAGACCCAGTACTTC
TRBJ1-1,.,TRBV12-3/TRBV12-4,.,CASSLGESTEAFF,TGTGCCAGCAGTTTAGGCGAAAGCACTGAAGCTTTCTTT
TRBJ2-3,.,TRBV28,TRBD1,CASSGQGSGTDTQYF,TGTGCCAGCAGCGGACAGGGATCGGGCACAGATACGCAGTATTTT
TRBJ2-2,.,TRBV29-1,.,CSVEGVEGAGGELFF,TGCAGCGTTGAAGGGGTGGAGGGGGCCGGCGGGGAGCTGTTTTTT
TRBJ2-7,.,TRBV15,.,CATSRTGGTYEQYF,TGTGCCACCAGCAGAACCGGGGGTACCTACGAGCAGTACTTC
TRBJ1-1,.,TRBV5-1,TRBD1,CASSLGQGFVSTEAFF,TGCGCCAGCAGCCTCGGACAGGGTTTCGTCAGCACTGAAGCTTTCTTT
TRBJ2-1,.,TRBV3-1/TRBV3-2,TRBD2,CASSQTGTSGSWFF,TGTGCCAGCAGCCAGACCGGGACTAGCGGGAGCTGGTTCTTC
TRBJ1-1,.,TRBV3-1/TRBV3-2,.,CASSPGGETEAFF,TGTGCCAGCAGCCCCGGGGGGGAGACTGAAGCTTTCTTT
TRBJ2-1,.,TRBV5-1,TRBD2,CASSTASGTYNEQFF,TGCGCCAGCAGCACAGCTAGCGGGACATACAATGAGCAGTTCTTC
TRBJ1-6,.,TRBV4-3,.,CASSQVDSYNSPLHF,TGCGCCAGCAGCCAAGTCGACAGTTATAATTCACCCCTCCACTTT
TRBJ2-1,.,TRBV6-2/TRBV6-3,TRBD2,CASSYGLAGGLEFF,TGTGCCAGCAGTTACGGACTAGCGGGGGGGCTAGAGTTCTTC
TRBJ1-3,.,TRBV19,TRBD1,CASSIFGQGPGNTIYF,TGTGCCAGTAGTATTTTCGGACAGGGGCCTGGAAACACCATATATTTT
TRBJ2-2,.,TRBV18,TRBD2,CASSSRLAGTQNTGELFF,TGTGCCAGCTCATCCCGACTAGCGGGGACACAAAACACCGGGGAGCTGTTTTTT
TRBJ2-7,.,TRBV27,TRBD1,CASSFGRTGAPYEQYF,TGTGCCAGCAGTTTCGGTAGAACAGGGGCCCCCTACGAGCAGTACTTC
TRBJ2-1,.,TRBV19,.,CASSILGGPSYNEQFF,TGTGCCAGTAGTATTCTCGGCGGGCCCTCCTACAATGAGCAGTTCTTC
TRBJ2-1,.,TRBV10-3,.,CAISEGGNSYNEQFF,TGTGCCATCAGTGAGGGAGGGAACTCCTACAATGAGCAGTTCTTC
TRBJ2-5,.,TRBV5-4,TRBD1,CASSSSRTGRETQYF,TGTGCCAGCAGCTCTTCTCGGACAGGGCGCGAGACCCAGTACTTC
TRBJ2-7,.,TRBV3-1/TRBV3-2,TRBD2,CASSRGGAYEQYF,TGTGCCAGCAGCCGCGGGGGGGCCTACGAGCAGTACTTC
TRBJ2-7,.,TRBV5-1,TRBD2,CASRLAGLIYEQYF,TGCGCCAGCAGATTAGCGGGACTCATTTACGAGCAGTACTTC
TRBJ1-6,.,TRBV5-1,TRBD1,CASSGEGAQSAPLHF,TGCGCCAGCAGCGGTGAGGGGGCCCAGAGCGCGCCCCTCCACTTT
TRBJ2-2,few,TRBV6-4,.,CASSSQHGVGGELFF,TGTGCCAGCAGTTCGCAACACGGAGTCGGCGGGGAGCTGTTTTTT
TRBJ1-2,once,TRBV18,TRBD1,CASSQQGGLYGYTF,TGTGCCAGCTCACAACAGGGGGGCCTTTATGGCTACACCTTC
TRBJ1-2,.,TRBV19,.,CASIPSDTLLGGYTF,TGTGCCAGTATCCCCTCGGACACTCTCTTAGGTGGCTACACCTTC
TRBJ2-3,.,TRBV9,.,CASSVEGVTDTQYF,TGTGCCAGCAGCGTAGAGGGGGTCACAGATACGCAGTATTTT
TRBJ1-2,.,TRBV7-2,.,CASSLVLRDWRGYTF,TGTGCCAGCAGCTTAGTGTTACGGGATTGGCGCGGCTACACCTTC
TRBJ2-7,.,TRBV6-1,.,CASSEVGTLVWVEQYF,TGTGCCAGCAGTGAAGTCGGGACTCTGGTATGGGTCGAGCAGTACTTC
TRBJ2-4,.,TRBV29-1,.,CSVEVDRAKNIQYF,TGCAGCGTTGAAGTCGACAGAGCCAAAAACATTCAGTACTTC
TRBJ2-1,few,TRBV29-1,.,CSVGQAGYNEQFF,TGCAGCGTTGGACAGGCCGGTTACAATGAGCAGTTCTTC
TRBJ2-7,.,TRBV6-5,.,CASAQTQGSRYEQYF,TGTGCCAGCGCCCAAACCCAGGGGAGCCGCTACGAGCAGTACTTC
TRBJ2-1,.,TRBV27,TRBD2,CASRGGGWQFF,TGTGCCAGCCGCGGGGGTGGATGGCAGTTCTTC
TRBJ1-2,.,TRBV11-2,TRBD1,CASSLVTGSVGYTF,TGTGCCAGCAGCTTAGTGACAGGGTCAGTCGGCTACACCTTC
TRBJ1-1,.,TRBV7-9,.,CASSSEWATEAFF,TGTGCCAGCAGCTCCGAGTGGGCCACTGAAGCTTTCTTT
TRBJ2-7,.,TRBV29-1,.,CSARTEAYEQYF,TGCAGCGCCCGGACAGAAGCCTACGAGCAGTACTTC
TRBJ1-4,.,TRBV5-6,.,CASSLGAGQNEKLFF,TGTGCCAGCAGCTTGGGGGCCGGTCAAAATGAAAAACTGTTTTTT
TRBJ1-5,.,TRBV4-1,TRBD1,CASSLGQGDNQPQHF,TGCGCCAGCAGCTTAGGACAGGGGGACAATCAGCCCCAGCATTTT